A selection of T cell receptor beta chains follows, all from one sample in a study of cytomegalovirus exposure and HLA in healthy donors. The protocol was immunoSEQ multiplex PCR, while the TCRdb copy is restricted to in-frame clones and leaves out a portion. The sample carries about 120,000 clones, around 86% recorded once. The specimen was PBMCs. The receptors derive from a man aged 25-45 years in good health and CMV-seronegative. Each CDR3 is given with its conserved first and last residue. The order of the fields is D gene, J gene, V gene, clone size, CDR3 DNA, CDR3 protein. The D gene is left open where the match is weak. Not all rows give a size; the values are once, few, many and, for expanded clones, a class.

-,TRBJ1-1,TRBV19,-,TGTGCCAGTACCCTTAAGGGGGGGTTCGCTGAAGCTTTCTTT,CASTLKGGFAEAFF
-,TRBJ2-7,TRBV5-6,once,TGTGCCAGCAGCTTAGCCGGGGAGTCCTACGAGCAGTACTTC,CASSLAGESYEQYF
TRBD1,TRBJ2-1,TRBV6-1,-,TGTGCCAGCAGAGGGGACAGGGAACCCTACAATGAGCAGTTCTTC,CASRGDREPYNEQFF
TRBD1,TRBJ1-1,TRBV29-1,-,TGCAGCGTCTTAGGGGGCGCCGGGAACACTGAAGCTTTCTTT,CSVLGGAGNTEAFF
-,TRBJ1-2,TRBV5-8,-,TGTGCCAGCAGGCCGTACCGAGAGGGTGGGGATGGCTACACCTTC,CASRPYREGGDGYTF
-,TRBJ2-7,TRBV20-1,few,TGCAGTGCCCCCTGGTCCGGCGAGCAGTACTTC,CSAPWSGEQYF
-,TRBJ1-6,TRBV6-1,-,TGTGCCAGCAGTGAAGCGTTAGGGGGATACAATTCACCCCTCCACTTT,CASSEALGGYNSPLHF
-,TRBJ1-4,TRBV28,-,TGTGCCAGCAGTTACATCCCCCCGCAGGGAGGCGAAAAACTGTTTTTT,CASSYIPPQGGEKLFF
TRBD2,TRBJ2-2,TRBV2,-,TGTGCCAGCAGTGAAGTCGGCGGGGGGTTGTCCGGGGAGCTGTTTTTT,CASSEVGGGLSGELFF
TRBD2,TRBJ2-7,TRBV28,-,TGTGCCAGCAGTTTATCCCCTCGGGAGGGGCTCTACGAGCAGTACTTC,CASSLSPREGLYEQYF
-,TRBJ1-2,TRBV5-1,-,TGCGCCAGCAGCCCTAGGGGTGCCGGGCCGTATAGTGGCTACACCTTC,CASSPRGAGPYSGYTF
-,TRBJ2-7,TRBV6-5,-,TGTGCCAACTGGGGCATTTACGAGCAGTACTTC,CANWGIYEQYF
TRBD1,TRBJ1-6,TRBV2,-,TGTGCCAGCAGTGTGTCAGGGGGGCGCAATTCACCCCTCCACTTT,CASSVSGGRNSPLHF
-,TRBJ2-1,TRBV14,-,TGTGCCAGCAGCCAAGAGGCAGGGTTAGGTGAGCAGTTCTTC,CASSQEAGLGEQFF
-,TRBJ2-5,TRBV29-1,-,TGCAGCGTTGAAGGAGGCAGGGGGACCCAGTACTTC,CSVEGGRGTQYF
TRBD2,TRBJ2-7,TRBV7-2,-,TGTGCCAGCAGCTTCCGACTAGCGGGGGCGGGCTCCTACGAGCAGTACTTC,CASSFRLAGAGSYEQYF
-,TRBJ2-7,TRBV2,-,TGTGCCAGCAGTGTGCCGAGGGCCCCCTACGAGCAGTACTTC,CASSVPRAPYEQYF
TRBD1,TRBJ1-3,TRBV2,-,TGTGCCGCCGAGGACAGGAAGTATGGAAACACCATATATTTT,CAAEDRKYGNTIYF
-,TRBJ2-1,TRBV11-2,-,TGTGCCAGCAGCTTAGGCAGGGGCTCCTACAATGAGCAGTTCTTC,CASSLGRGSYNEQFF
TRBD1,TRBJ2-3,TRBV9,-,TGTGCCAGCAGCGTAGCGTTGGGACAGGGGATGAGCACAGATACGCAGTATTTT,CASSVALGQGMSTDTQYF
-,TRBJ1-4,TRBV7-2,once,TGTGCCAGCAGCTTAGCGAGAGGCGCTAATGAAAAACTGTTTTTT,CASSLARGANEKLFF
TRBD1,TRBJ2-5,TRBV11-2,-,TGTGCCAGCAGCTTAAGGACAGGGGAATGGGAGACCCAGTACTTC,CASSLRTGEWETQYF
-,TRBJ2-7,TRBV19,few,TGTGCCAGTAGTATCAACTCAGCCATTCCTGGGCACGAGCAGTACTTC,CASSINSAIPGHEQYF
-,TRBJ1-4,TRBV7-9,once,TGTGCCAGCAGGGAGAGTACTAATGAAAAACTGTTTTTT,CASRESTNEKLFF
-,TRBJ1-3,TRBV18,-,TGTGCCAGCTCACCACTCGACCCCGGCGGGGTCTCTGGAAACCCCATATATTTT,CASSPLDPGGVSGNPIYF
TRBD2,TRBJ2-1,TRBV10-3,once,TGTGCCATCAGTCCCCTAGCGGGGGGGCCCAATGAGCAGTTCTTC,CAISPLAGGPNEQFF
-,TRBJ1-1,TRBV25-1,-,TGTGCCAGCAGTGATCAGGGATGGAACACTGAAGCTTTCTTT,CASSDQGWNTEAFF
-,TRBJ2-1,TRBV11-2,-,TGTGCCAGCAGCCCCAGACGGGGGGCCCAGGTTGAGCAGTTCTTC,CASSPRRGAQVEQFF
TRBD2,TRBJ2-2,TRBV28,-,TGTGCCAGCAGTTCCCCCCGACTAGCGGGGGCCGCCGGGGAGCTGTTTTTT,CASSSPRLAGAAGELFF
-,TRBJ2-7,TRBV28,-,TGTGCCAGCTTCGGGGGAACCTACGAGCAGTACTTC,CASFGGTYEQYF
-,TRBJ2-7,TRBV6-6,-,TGTGCCAGCAGGAAAGGGGGTTCCGACGAGCAGTACTTC,CASRKGGSDEQYF
TRBD2,TRBJ2-3,TRBV4-2,few,TGTGCCAGCAGCCAACTCGGGACTAGCGGGGGGGCGAGCACAGATACGCAGTATTTT,CASSQLGTSGGASTDTQYF
TRBD1,TRBJ2-5,TRBV18,-,TGTGCCAGCTCCCCAGGGGGACAGGGTCAAGAGACCCAGTACTTC,CASSPGGQGQETQYF
-,TRBJ2-7,TRBV6-1,-,TGTGCCAGCAGTGAAAAAACAACTACCTACGAGCAGTACTTC,CASSEKTTTYEQYF
TRBD1,TRBJ2-5,TRBV29-1,-,TGCAGCGTTGAAGAAGGATTCCGGCAGGGGGCGCGGGAGACCCAGTACTTC,CSVEEGFRQGARETQYF
-,TRBJ1-4,TRBV19,-,TGTGCCAGTAGTGGGAGTTCGGGGGAAAAACTGTTTTTT,CASSGSSGEKLFF
-,TRBJ1-2,TRBV5-1,-,TGCGCCAGCAGCCCGGGTCCAAACTATGGCTACACCTTC,CASSPGPNYGYTF
-,TRBJ2-1,TRBV2,once,TGTGCCAGCAGTGAAATAGCCCTAGCGATGGGCTCCTACAATGAGCAGTTCTTC,CASSEIALAMGSYNEQFF
TRBD1,TRBJ2-2,TRBV7-9,-,TGTGCCAGCCCGCTGGGGACAGGGATAACCGGGGAGCTGTTTTTT,CASPLGTGITGELFF
-,TRBJ2-7,TRBV19,-,TGTGCCAGTAGTATTCAGTTCTCCTACGAGCAGTACTTC,CASSIQFSYEQYF
TRBD1,TRBJ1-2,TRBV19,-,TGTGCCAGTAGTAACCGGGACAGCTATGGCTACACCTTC,CASSNRDSYGYTF
-,TRBJ1-4,TRBV5-4,-,TGTGCCAGCAGCTTTACCGGGACTACCGAGGAAAAACTGTTTTTT,CASSFTGTTEEKLFF
-,TRBJ1-1,TRBV18,-,TGTGCCAGCTCACCCTTACAGGGCACTGAAGCTTTCTTT,CASSPLQGTEAFF
-,TRBJ1-5,TRBV19,-,TGTGCCAGTAGTAACGGCAGGGGTACCCGGGGCAATCAGCCCCAGCATTTT,CASSNGRGTRGNQPQHF
-,TRBJ2-5,TRBV6-4,-,TGTGCCAGCAGTGAATCATGGGGGAGGCTAGAGACCCAGTACTTC,CASSESWGRLETQYF
TRBD1,TRBJ2-7,TRBV28,-,TGTGCCAGCAGCTCGACAGGGAGCTCCTACGAGCAGTACTTC,CASSSTGSSYEQYF
TRBD1,TRBJ2-1,TRBV2,-,TGTGCCAGCAGTCTAATTGCACAGGGGTTCTACAATGAGCAGTTCTTC,CASSLIAQGFYNEQFF
-,TRBJ2-3,TRBV7-8,-,TGTGCCAGCAGCTTAGTTGCGGGGTCCCTCACAGATACGCAGTATTTT,CASSLVAGSLTDTQYF
-,TRBJ2-1,TRBV10-3,-,TGTGCCATCAGCCTATCGGACAATGAGCAGTTCTTC,CAISLSDNEQFF
TRBD1,TRBJ2-7,TRBV10-2,-,TGCGCCAGCAGCCTTGGACAGGGCTACGAGCAGTACTTC,CASSLGQGYEQYF
TRBD1,TRBJ1-4,TRBV7-9,-,TGTGCCAGCAGCCACCGGGACAGCCCTTTTGTAAATGAAAAACTGTTTTTT,CASSHRDSPFVNEKLFF
-,TRBJ1-1,TRBV6-6,-,TGTGCCAGCAACCTTAGCCCGGGACTCTTCCCCACTGAAGCTTTCTTT,CASNLSPGLFPTEAFF
TRBD2,TRBJ2-5,TRBV29-1,-,TGCAGCGTTGCCCGGACTAGCGGGGGGGCGGGTGAGACCCAGTACTTC,CSVARTSGGAGETQYF